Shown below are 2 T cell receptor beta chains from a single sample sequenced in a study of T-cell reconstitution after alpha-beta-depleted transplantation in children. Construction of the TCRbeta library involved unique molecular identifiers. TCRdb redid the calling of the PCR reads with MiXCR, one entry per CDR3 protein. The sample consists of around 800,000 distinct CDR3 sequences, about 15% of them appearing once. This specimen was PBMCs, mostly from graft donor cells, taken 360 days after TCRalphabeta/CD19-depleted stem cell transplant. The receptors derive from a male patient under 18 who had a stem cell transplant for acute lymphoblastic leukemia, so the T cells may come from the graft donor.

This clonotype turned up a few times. The CDR3 DNA sequence: TGCGCCAGCAGCCAAGAACTAGCGGGAGTATTGTGGCCCTCCTACAATGAGCAGTTCTTC. Translated, it gives CASSQELAGVLWPSYNEQFF. The chain combines TRBV4-1 with TRBJ2-1, with 11 positions matching TRBD2. This CDR3 is 20 amino acids long. Looked up from germline, CDR1 is MGHRA and CDR2 is YSYEKL. V trimming: 0 bases; J trimming: 0 bases; junction bases outside the gene matches: 10.

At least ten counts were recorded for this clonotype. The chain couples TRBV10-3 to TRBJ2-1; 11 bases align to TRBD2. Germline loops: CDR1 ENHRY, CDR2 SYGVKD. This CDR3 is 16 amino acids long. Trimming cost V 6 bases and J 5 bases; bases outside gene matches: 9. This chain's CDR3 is CAISVGTSGAHNEQFF. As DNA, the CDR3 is TGTGCCATCAGCGTGGGGACTAGCGGAGCCCACAATGAGCAGTTCTTC.